The TCR beta chain under discussion was sequenced for a study of CD8+CD57+ T cells in acquired aplastic anemia. For the study at large: On average, sorted CD4+ and CD8+ cells gave roughly 2.9 ug of DNA. Healthy donors yielded some 10 million CD4+ cell reads on average.

Regarding this clonotype: Its antigen is as yet unknown.

Germline CDR1 MNHEY, CDR2 SMNVEV (reference sequence). The CDR3 is 15 amino acids. V was pared by 6 bases and J by 1 base, with 15 bases between. Genomic DNA provided the template from which TCR beta VDJ and CDR3 profiles were obtained. TCRdb redid the calling of the reads with MiXCR, one entry per CDR3 protein. Of more than 150,000 distinct CDR3 sequences listed, 35% to 50% are singletons. Study-level findings and limits: Patients were compared with controls for CD8+ Simpson's diversity, and no significant difference emerged. A set of about 28 CD8+ CDR3 sequences was shared between patients and controls, and these sequences appeared highly expressed in patients.

V is TRBV27 and J is TRBJ2-5; D might be TRBD1 (6 bases). The TCR comes from a human donor in good health. The sample comprised sorted CD4+, CD8+, or CD8+CD57+ T cells (not recorded which) from PBMCs. For the CDR3, the DNA is TGTGCCAGCAGCTATATTGAAGGGGGCCAAGAGACCCAGTACTTC. As protein: CASSYIEGGQETQYF.